A single sample is the source of the 18 T cell receptor beta chains below, sequenced in a study of blood T cells in healthy people across ages. Combining a sample-barcoded 5' primer with a J-beta primer mix, a second PCR ran for about 7 to 11 cycles. Each CDR3 protein is one row after TCRdb ran MiXCR on the 5' RACE reads. Among 800,000 or so distinct CDR3 sequences listed, around 50% were seen once. The sequenced sample was blood. The source is an older man in good health.

Comments on this clonotype: This may be a read error: a much more frequent sequence differs by one nucleotide. V is TRBV7-2 and J is TRBJ2-1; 10 bases are shared with TRBD1. Germline assignment: CDR1 SGHTA and CDR2 FQGNSA. The CDR3 runs to 15 residues. The CDR3 DNA is TGTGCCAGCAGCTGGGACAGGGGCCGTTACAAGGAGCAGTTCTTC. This translates into CASSWDRGRYKEQFF.

The chain is built from TRBV5-4 and TRBJ2-3, with TRBD2 as a possible D gene (5 bases). This CDR3 is built from 15 residues. The V gene lost 3 bases and the J gene lost 6 bases, with 17 bases spanning the gap. Germline-derived CDR1 and CDR2 are SGHNT and YYREEE (reference sequence). The CDR3 region is CASSSPGGPQDTQYF. The CDR3 DNA follows: TGTGCCAGCAGCTCCCCAGGAGGCCCCCAGGATACGCAGTATTTT.

This clonotype was recorded many times. The chain is built from TRBV28 and TRBJ2-6; possible D gene TRBD1, 6 bases. The CDR3 has 16 amino acids. With 4 bases removed from V and 0 bases from J, the gap between germline ends came to 10 bases. Germline V gives CDR1 MDHEN, CDR2 SYDVKM. CDR3 bases: TGTGCCAGCAGTTCGGGACAAATCTCTGGGGCCAACGTCCTGACTTTC. Encoded protein: CASSSGQISGANVLTF.

With regard to this clonotype: A much larger clone lies a single base off, so this may be a read error. The V and J genes are TRBV20-1 and TRBJ2-7, with a tentative D call TRBD2 (5 bases). Germline CDR1 DFQATT, CDR2 SNEGSKA (reference sequence). Trimming removed 3 bases at V and 0 bases at J, with 12 bases between. The CDR3 extends over 14 amino acids. The CDR3: CSARNRDFSYEQYF. CDR3 DNA: TGCAGTGCTAGGAACCGGGATTTCTCCTACGAGCAGTACTTC.

The J gene is TRBJ1-2, the V gene TRBV25-1, with D possibly matching TRBD1 (5 bases). V shed 2 bases and J shed 2 bases, with 12 bases lying between them. Germline CDR1 is MGHDK and CDR2 is SYGVNS. The CDR3 contains 15 residues. DNA of the CDR3: TGTGCCAGCAGTGAAATGGGGACGGCGAACTATGGCTACACCTTC. Translating it yields CASSEMGTANYGYTF.

V and J are TRBV4-3 and TRBJ2-2; 8 positions agree with TRBD1. The CDR3 runs 17 residues. Germline V gives CDR1 LGHNA, CDR2 YSLEER. Trimming took 3 bases from V and 14 from J; bases not matched to a gene: 20. CDR3 amino acids: CASSQGPGTGHIQDLFF. DNA of the CDR3: TGCGCCAGCAGCCAGGGTCCCGGGACAGGCCACATACAGGATCTGTTTTTT.

Notes on this clonotype: This may arise from a read error, as a much more abundant clone is one base away. The chain is built from TRBV7-2 and TRBJ2-5; 7 nucleotides agree with TRBD2. Looked up from germline, CDR1 is SGHTA and CDR2 is FQGNSA. J gave up 7 bases and V 5 bases, and 13 bases lay outside the gene matches. CDR3 size: 15 residues. CDR3 loop: CASSHKAGLRATQYF. The CDR3 coding sequence is TGTGCCAGCAGCCACAAAGCGGGATTGAGGGCGACCCAGTACTTC.

The chain joins TRBV15 to TRBJ2-5; 7 bases match TRBD2. V trimming: 0 bases; J trimming: 11 bases; junction bases outside the gene matches: 18. The V gene's germline CDR1 is LNHNV and CDR2 YYDKDF (reference sequence). The CDR3 has 17 amino acids. The CDR3 loop reads CATSRDRGRAAYNEQYF. As DNA, the CDR3 is TGTGCCACCAGCAGAGACCGGGGGAGGGCCGCCTACAATGAGCAGTACTTC.

The chain joins TRBV6-1 to TRBJ2-1, with 15 bases lining up with TRBD2. V lost 6 bases, J lost 5 bases, and 5 bases stayed unmatched. Germline CDR1 reads MNHNS; CDR2 reads SASEGT. The length of the CDR3 is 16 residues. The CDR3, as DNA: TGTGCCAGCAGGGGACTAGCGGGAGGAAGGGACAATGAGCAGTTCTTC. Encoded protein: CASRGLAGGRDNEQFF.

Written as DNA, the CDR3 is TGTGCCAGCAGCTCCAGGGCTCTCTTCGAAAAACTGTTTTTT. As protein: CASSSRALFEKLFF. The chain couples TRBV7-8 to TRBJ1-4; D may be TRBD1 (5 bases). The CDR3 length is 14 residues. Trimming took off 4 bases at V and 8 bases at J, with 14 bases between the two ends. Per germline, CDR1 SGHVS and CDR2 FQNEAQ.

This clonotype was detected only a few times. The chain links TRBV5-1 to TRBJ1-1; no clear D gene. This CDR3 has 14 residues. Per the germline V gene, CDR1 is SGHRS and CDR2 is YFSETQ. V dropped 0 bases and J dropped 0 bases, with 6 bases sitting between them. Here the CDR3 DNA reads TGCGCCAGCAGCTTGGTCGGAGTGAACACTGAAGCTTTCTTT. This gives the protein CASSLVGVNTEAFF. The entire variable domain, with the rest obtained from reference TRBV5-1 and TRBJ1-1, is as follows: KAGVTQTPRYLIKTRGQQVTLSCSPISGHRSVSWYQQTPGQGLQFLFEYFSETQRNKGNFPGRFSGRQFSNSRSEMNVSTLELGDSALYLCASSLVGVNTEAFFGQGTRLTVV.

Regarding this clonotype: One junction end disagrees with the germline gene, perhaps due to a read error. The chain uses TRBV20-1 and TRBJ2-1; 8 nucleotides line up with TRBD2. CDR3 length: 15 amino acids. CDR1 is DFQATT and CDR2 is SNEGSKA in the germline V gene (reference sequence). The CDR3: CSARGLADSHNEQFF. CDR3 DNA: TGCAGTGCTCGCGGACTAGCAGACTCCCACAATGAGCAGTTCTTC.

V gene TRBV18 combines with J gene TRBJ2-3, with D perhaps assigned TRBD1 or TRBD2 (5 bases each). Germline V CDR1 and CDR2: KGHSH, LQKENI. The V and J ends lost 1 base and 7 bases respectively, with 12 bases between them. The CDR3 is 14 residues long. The CDR3 spells CASSPRDGVNTQYF. DNA for the CDR3: TGTGCCAGCTCACCACGGGACGGAGTAAATACGCAGTATTTT.

This clonotype was seen more than once but under ten times. The rearrangement joins TRBV24-1 to TRBJ2-1; D is possibly TRBD2 (7 bases). The germline gives CDR1 KGHDR, CDR2 SFDVKD. CDR3 length: 18 residues. V gave up 4 bases and J gave up 7 bases, with 25 bases separating them. CDR3 sequence reads: CATSDRSLLTRGGNEQFF. CDR3 coding DNA: TGTGCCACCAGTGACCGCTCATTATTAACTAGGGGGGGTAATGAGCAGTTCTTC.

A single count supports this clonotype. V gene TRBV6-5 combines with J gene TRBJ2-1; 11 positions agree with TRBD2. Per the germline V gene, CDR1 is MNHEY and CDR2 is SVGAGI. This CDR3 region has 19 residues. Trimming took 2 bases from V and 0 from J; bases not matched to a gene: 9. In nucleotides, the CDR3 is TGTGCCAGCAGTTACCCGACCGGGACTAGCGGTAGCTCCTACAATGAGCAGTTCTTC. This encodes CASSYPTGTSGSSYNEQFF.

This chain connects TRBV14 to TRBJ2-2; D might be TRBD2 (5 bases). With 3 bases removed from V and 3 bases from J, the gap between germline ends came to 11 bases. Germline lookup yields CDR1 SGHDN and CDR2 FVKESK. This CDR3 is built from 15 residues. The CDR3 sequence: CASSQDSVDTGELFF. CDR3 in DNA: TGTGCCAGCAGCCAGGACTCCGTGGACACCGGGGAGCTGTTTTTT.

The V gene is TRBV20-1, the J gene TRBJ1-4; D call uncertain. V was clipped by 0 bases and J by 4 bases, with 15 bases between them. Germline assignment: CDR1 DFQATT and CDR2 SNEGSKA (reference sequence). This CDR3 is 16 amino acids long. The CDR3 region has the DNA TGCAGTGCTAGAGATCGGTCTGGACCGAGTAATGAAAAACTGTTTTTT. Amino acids: CSARDRSGPSNEKLFF.

This clonotype has only one observation. V is TRBV20-1 and J is TRBJ2-3; D gene uncertain. CDR1 and CDR2 from the germline V gene are DFQATT and SNEGSKA (reference sequence). The CDR3 consists of 17 residues. V gave up 3 bases and J gave up 0 bases, with 19 bases separating them. CDR3 DNA: TGCAGTGCTAGTAGTGAGTCCGCCTCGTTGAGCACAGATACGCAGTATTTT. Protein: CSASSESASLSTDTQYF.